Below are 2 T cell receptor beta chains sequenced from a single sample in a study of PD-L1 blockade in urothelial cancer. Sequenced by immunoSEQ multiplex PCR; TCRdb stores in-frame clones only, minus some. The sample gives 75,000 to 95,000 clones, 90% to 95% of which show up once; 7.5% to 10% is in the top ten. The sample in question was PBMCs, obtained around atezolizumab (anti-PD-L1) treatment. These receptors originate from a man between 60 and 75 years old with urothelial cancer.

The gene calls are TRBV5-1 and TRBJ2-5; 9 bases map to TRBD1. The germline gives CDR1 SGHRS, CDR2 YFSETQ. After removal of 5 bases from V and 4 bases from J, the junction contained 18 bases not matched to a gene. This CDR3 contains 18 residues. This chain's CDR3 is CASSSGTGNSWGGETQYF. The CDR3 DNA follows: TGCGCCAGCAGTTCCGGGACAGGGAATTCTTGGGGGGGAGAGACCCAGTACTTC.

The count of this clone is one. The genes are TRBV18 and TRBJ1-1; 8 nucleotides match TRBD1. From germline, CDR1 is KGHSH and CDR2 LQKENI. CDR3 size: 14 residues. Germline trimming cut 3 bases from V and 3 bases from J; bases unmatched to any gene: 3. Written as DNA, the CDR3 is TGTGCCAGCTCACCCCAGGGGGCGTACACTGAAGCTTTCTTT. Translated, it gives CASSPQGAYTEAFF.